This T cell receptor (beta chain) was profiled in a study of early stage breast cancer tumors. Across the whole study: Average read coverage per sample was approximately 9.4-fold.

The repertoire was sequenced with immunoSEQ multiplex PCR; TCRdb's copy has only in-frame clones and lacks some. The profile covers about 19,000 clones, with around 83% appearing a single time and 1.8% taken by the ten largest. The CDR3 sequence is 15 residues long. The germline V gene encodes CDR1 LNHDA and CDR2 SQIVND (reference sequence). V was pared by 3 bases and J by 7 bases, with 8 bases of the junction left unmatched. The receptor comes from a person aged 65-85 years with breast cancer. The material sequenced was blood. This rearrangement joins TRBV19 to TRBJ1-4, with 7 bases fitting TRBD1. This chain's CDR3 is CASSIRSSGGEKLFF. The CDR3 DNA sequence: TGTGCCAGTAGTATCAGATCCTCAGGGGGTGAAAAACTGTTTTTT.